The 10 T cell receptor beta chains presented below share a single source sample, sequenced in a study of spatial heterogeneity in lung cancer. One entry per CDR3 protein results from TCRdb running MiXCR on the 5' RACE reads. The sample has roughly 1,800 distinct CDR3 sequences; roughly a quarter are singletons. Time point here: sample taken at primary tumor resection. Source: normal lung tissue next to the tumor, taken at surgery. All receptors derive from a male donor with early-stage non-small cell lung cancer.

The rearrangement links TRBV28 to TRBJ1-5, with D possibly TRBD1 on 6 matching bases. With 6 bases removed from V and 7 bases from J, the gap between germline ends came to 19 bases. The length of the CDR3 is 15 residues. Germline V gives CDR1 MDHEN, CDR2 SYDVKM. CDR3 protein: CASRSPGEVGQPQHF. DNA of the CDR3: TGTGCCAGCAGGTCTCCAGGGGAGGTGGGCCAGCCCCAGCATTTT.

This clonotype has a handful of counts. The chain has TRBV7-9 and TRBJ1-6; 8 bases line up with TRBD1. Germline trimming cut 5 bases from V and 8 bases from J; bases unmatched to any gene: 5. Germline V lookup: CDR1 SEHNR, CDR2 FQNEAQ (reference sequence). The CDR3 runs to 14 residues. This CDR3 is CASSLDRADSPLHF. The DNA of the CDR3 is TGTGCCAGCAGCCTGGACAGGGCGGATTCACCCCTCCACTTT. Combining the CDR3 with reference TRBV7-9 and TRBJ1-6 gives the whole variable domain DTGVSQNPRHKITKRGQNVTFRCDPISEHNRLYWYRQTLGQGPEFLTYFQNEAQLEKSRLLSDRFSAERPKGSFSTLEIQRTEQGDSAMYLCASSLDRADSPLHFGNGTRLTVT.

The V gene is TRBV6-1, the J gene TRBJ2-1, with D perhaps matching TRBD1 (6 bases). Per the germline V gene, CDR1 is MNHNS and CDR2 is SASEGT. The V gene lost 5 bases and the J gene lost 3 bases, with 20 bases spanning the gap. The CDR3 has 17 amino acids. The chain's CDR3 is CASSPSVGRGYYNEQFF. CDR3 nucleotide sequence: TGTGCCAGCAGTCCCTCAGTTGGCAGGGGTTACTACAATGAGCAGTTCTTC.

By its share, this clonotype is large. The gene calls are TRBV7-8 and TRBJ2-5; 10 bases map to TRBD1. From germline, CDR1 is SGHVS and CDR2 FQNEAQ. The V gene end was trimmed by 3 bases and the J gene end by 2 bases; junction bases not matched to a gene: 0. The CDR3 spans 14 residues. The CDR3 here is CASSLDRGQETQYF. The DNA for the CDR3 is TGTGCCAGCAGCTTGGACAGGGGGCAAGAGACCCAGTACTTC.

This clonotype was counted a few times. J is TRBJ1-5 and V is TRBV12-3 or TRBV12-4, with D unresolved. V dropped 5 bases and J dropped 9 bases, with 14 bases sitting between them. The CDR3 totals 13 residues. The CDR3: CASSPGPGRPQHF. Written as DNA, the CDR3 is TGTGCCAGCAGTCCCGGACCCGGACGGCCCCAGCATTTT.

The chain is built from TRBV7-8 and TRBJ2-7, with 7 bases aligning to TRBD2. V was clipped by 5 bases and J by 5 bases; unmatched bases: 6. CDR1 and CDR2 from the germline V gene are SGHVS and FQNEAQ. The CDR3 length is 13 residues. The DNA for the CDR3 is TGTGCCAGCAGCCCGAACCTAGCGGACGAGCAGTACTTC. This translates into CASSPNLADEQYF.

This clonotype was seen more than once but under ten times. The chain couples TRBV4-2 to TRBJ2-2, with TRBD1 as a possible D gene (6 bases). The CDR3 loop spans 15 amino acids. Germline CDR1 LGHNA, CDR2 YNFKEQ. The V and J ends lost 4 bases and 1 base respectively, with 10 bases between them. The CDR3 protein is CASSPVTGNTGELFF. CDR3 DNA: TGTGCCAGCAGCCCAGTGACAGGGAACACCGGGGAGCTGTTTTTT.

J is TRBJ1-1 and V is TRBV29-1; 8 positions match TRBD1. V was pared by 0 bases and J by 7 bases, with 10 bases of the junction left unmatched. CDR3 size: 15 residues. In germline, CDR1 is SQVTM, CDR2 ANQGSEA. The CDR3 is CSVEDGSRGRDEAFF. DNA of the CDR3: TGCAGCGTTGAAGATGGAAGCAGGGGGCGAGATGAAGCTTTCTTT.

This clonotype is termed large (0.1 to 1%). This chain joins TRBV7-3 and TRBJ2-5, with D maybe TRBD1 (5 bases). V lost 3 bases and J 5 bases, leaving 16 bases between the germline ends. The CDR3 length is 15 residues. The germline V gene encodes CDR1 SGHTA and CDR2 FQGTGA. CDR3 protein: CASSFSAGLTETQYF. The CDR3 coding sequence is TGTGCCAGCAGCTTTTCGGCAGGGTTGACGGAGACCCAGTACTTC. Complete variable domain (other parts from reference TRBV7-3 and TRBJ2-5): GAGVSQTPSNKVTEKGKYVELRCDPISGHTALYWYRQSLGQGPEFLIYFQGTGAADDSGLPNDRFFAVRPEGSVSTLKIQRTERGDSAVYLCASSFSAGLTETQYFGPGTRLLVL.

This clonotype was seen only once. J is TRBJ2-5 and V is TRBV29-1; the match to TRBD2 covers 7 bases. Trimming at V came to 5 bases and at J to 5 bases, leaving 11 bases not matched to a gene. The CDR3 is made up of 14 amino acids. Germline CDR1 and CDR2: SQVTM and ANQGSEA. CDR3 coding DNA: TGCAGCGTTAGAAATTACTCCGGGGGGGAGACCCAGTACTTC. Translating gives CSVRNYSGGETQYF. Variable domain in full (rest from reference TRBV29-1 and TRBJ2-5): SAVISQKPSRDICQRGTSLTIQCQVDSQVTMMFWYRQQPGQSLTLIATANQGSEATYESGFVIDKFPISRPNLTFSTLTVSNMSPEDSSIYLCSVRNYSGGETQYFGPGTRLLVL.